These T cell receptor beta chains were read from a single sample in a study of identical twins. One entry per CDR3 protein results from TCRdb running MiXCR on the 5' RACE reads. The sample has around 250,000 distinct CDR3 sequences, 6.5% seen once. The sample also formed part of further work on T cells expressing NK-cell markers.

Sequenced: CD8+ T cells sorted from blood. Every receptor here comes from a young woman in good health. The CDR3 runs from the conserved cysteine through the conserved F or W. The D gene is left open where the match is weak. Clone size is shown for a subset of rows, as once, few, many or a class of expanded clone.

clone_size: few; d_call: -; v_call: TRBV6-5; j_call: TRBJ1-4; cdr3_aa: CASSYGAGGLLFF; cdr3_nt: TGTGCCAGCAGTTACGGCGCGGGGGGACTACTGTTTTTT
clone_size: few; d_call: -; v_call: TRBV27; j_call: TRBJ2-7; cdr3_aa: CASSFGGPGYEQYF; cdr3_nt: TGTGCCAGCAGTTTTGGGGGGCCAGGCTACGAGCAGTACTTC
clone_size: many; d_call: TRBD1; v_call: TRBV5-4; j_call: TRBJ1-2; cdr3_aa: CASSPGQVHLGYTF; cdr3_nt: TGTGCCAGCAGTCCGGGACAGGTCCATCTCGGCTACACCTTC
clone_size: -; d_call: -; v_call: TRBV4-1; j_call: TRBJ2-3; cdr3_aa: CASSQGGKPYTDTQYF; cdr3_nt: TGCGCCAGCAGCCAAGGGGGGAAACCCTACACAGATACGCAGTATTTT
clone_size: -; d_call: TRBD1; v_call: TRBV15; j_call: TRBJ2-3; cdr3_aa: CATSMPLTGRTDTQYF; cdr3_nt: TGTGCCACCAGCATGCCTTTGACAGGGAGAACAGATACGCAGTATTTT
clone_size: -; d_call: TRBD1; v_call: TRBV28; j_call: TRBJ2-2; cdr3_aa: CASSPTRDRSTGELFF; cdr3_nt: TGTGCCAGCAGTCCGACCCGGGACAGGTCTACCGGGGAGCTGTTTTTT
clone_size: -; d_call: -; v_call: TRBV10-3; j_call: TRBJ2-1; cdr3_aa: CAISGTFIARENNEQFF; cdr3_nt: TGTGCCATCAGTGGGACATTTATAGCCCGAGAAAACAATGAGCAGTTCTTC
clone_size: -; d_call: -; v_call: TRBV7-9; j_call: TRBJ1-2; cdr3_aa: CASTQTYGYTF; cdr3_nt: TGTGCCAGCACCCAAACCTATGGCTACACCTTC
clone_size: few; d_call: TRBD2; v_call: TRBV10-3; j_call: TRBJ2-1; cdr3_aa: CAITVLAGHNNEQFF; cdr3_nt: TGTGCCATCACCGTTCTAGCGGGGCATAACAATGAGCAGTTCTTC
clone_size: few; d_call: -; v_call: TRBV5-1; j_call: TRBJ1-5; cdr3_aa: CASSLDRATNQPQHF; cdr3_nt: TGCGCCAGCAGCTTGGACAGGGCTACCAATCAGCCCCAGCATTTT
clone_size: few; d_call: -; v_call: TRBV11-2; j_call: TRBJ1-1; cdr3_aa: CASSSKVGGGPMNTEAFF; cdr3_nt: TGTGCCAGCAGCTCCAAGGTCGGGGGAGGACCCATGAACACTGAAGCTTTCTTT
clone_size: many; d_call: -; v_call: TRBV13; j_call: TRBJ2-1; cdr3_aa: CASSPGRNEQFF; cdr3_nt: TGTGCCAGCAGCCCTGGTCGGAATGAGCAGTTCTTC
clone_size: few; d_call: -; v_call: TRBV20-1; j_call: TRBJ1-1; cdr3_aa: CSARDKRRPLNTEAFF; cdr3_nt: TGCAGTGCTAGAGATAAGCGGCGGCCCCTGAACACTGAAGCTTTCTTT
clone_size: few; d_call: -; v_call: TRBV11-2; j_call: TRBJ2-2; cdr3_aa: CASSHLGDTGELFF; cdr3_nt: TGTGCCAGCAGCCACTTGGGGGACACCGGGGAGCTGTTTTTT
clone_size: -; d_call: TRBD1; v_call: TRBV6-4; j_call: TRBJ2-3; cdr3_aa: CASSTGQGARDTQYF; cdr3_nt: TGTGCCAGCAGTACGGGACAGGGGGCAAGAGATACGCAGTATTTT
clone_size: many; d_call: -; v_call: TRBV6-2/TRBV6-3; j_call: TRBJ1-1; cdr3_aa: CASSSPGAQNTEAFF; cdr3_nt: TGTGCCAGCAGTTCCCCAGGGGCCCAGAACACTGAAGCTTTCTTT
clone_size: few; d_call: -; v_call: TRBV9; j_call: TRBJ1-1; cdr3_aa: CASSVVGVRDEAFF; cdr3_nt: TGTGCCAGCAGCGTAGTTGGGGTCAGGGATGAAGCTTTCTTT
clone_size: many; d_call: TRBD2; v_call: TRBV5-1; j_call: TRBJ2-1; cdr3_aa: CASSLASGGGNEQFF; cdr3_nt: TGCGCCAGCAGCTTGGCTAGCGGGGGGGGGAATGAGCAGTTCTTC
clone_size: -; d_call: -; v_call: TRBV14; j_call: TRBJ2-3; cdr3_aa: CASSQDWGDTQYF; cdr3_nt: TGTGCCAGCAGCCAAGATTGGGGCGATACGCAGTATTTT
clone_size: many; d_call: TRBD1; v_call: TRBV11-2; j_call: TRBJ2-7; cdr3_aa: CASSWGQGTYEQYF; cdr3_nt: TGTGCCAGCAGCTGGGGACAGGGGACCTACGAGCAGTACTTC
clone_size: -; d_call: TRBD1; v_call: TRBV10-2; j_call: TRBJ2-5; cdr3_aa: CASSDRGARGTQYF; cdr3_nt: TGCGCCAGCAGCGACAGGGGCGCCCGGGGGACCCAGTACTTC
clone_size: -; d_call: -; v_call: TRBV25-1; j_call: TRBJ2-1; cdr3_aa: CASSEYGLASAYNEQFF; cdr3_nt: TGTGCCAGCAGTGAATACGGGTTAGCGTCCGCCTACAATGAGCAGTTCTTC
clone_size: -; d_call: -; v_call: TRBV29-1; j_call: TRBJ1-2; cdr3_aa: CSVEDRTGYTF; cdr3_nt: TGCAGCGTTGAAGATCGAACTGGCTACACCTTC
clone_size: -; d_call: -; v_call: TRBV11-2; j_call: TRBJ1-1; cdr3_aa: CASSSRGTMNTEAFF; cdr3_nt: TGTGCCAGCAGCTCCCGGGGCACGATGAACACTGAAGCTTTCTTT
clone_size: -; d_call: -; v_call: TRBV7-6; j_call: TRBJ2-3; cdr3_aa: CASSETQGTDTQYF; cdr3_nt: TGTGCCAGCAGCGAAACCCAGGGTACAGATACGCAGTATTTT
clone_size: many; d_call: TRBD1; v_call: TRBV12-3/TRBV12-4; j_call: TRBJ1-5; cdr3_aa: CASSFQGAHQPQHF; cdr3_nt: TGTGCCAGCAGTTTTCAGGGGGCCCACCAGCCCCAGCATTTT
clone_size: -; d_call: TRBD2; v_call: TRBV5-1; j_call: TRBJ2-1; cdr3_aa: CASSSALAGEGNEQFF; cdr3_nt: TGCGCCAGCAGCTCGGCACTAGCGGGAGAGGGGAATGAGCAGTTCTTC
clone_size: few; d_call: -; v_call: TRBV7-9; j_call: TRBJ2-7; cdr3_aa: CASSPPGAGQSYEQYF; cdr3_nt: TGTGCCAGCAGCCCCCCCGGTGCGGGACAGAGCTACGAGCAGTACTTC
clone_size: few; d_call: -; v_call: TRBV11-1; j_call: TRBJ2-1; cdr3_aa: CASSSPPGSKRGNFNEQFF; cdr3_nt: TGTGCCAGCAGCTCACCCCCGGGAAGCAAGAGGGGGAATTTTAATGAGCAGTTCTTC
clone_size: -; d_call: -; v_call: TRBV7-9; j_call: TRBJ2-1; cdr3_aa: CASSPQGGESYNEQFF; cdr3_nt: TGTGCCAGCAGCCCTCAGGGGGGAGAGAGTTACAATGAGCAGTTCTTC
clone_size: few; d_call: -; v_call: TRBV19; j_call: TRBJ1-5; cdr3_aa: CASSPDRNQPQHF; cdr3_nt: TGTGCCAGTAGTCCGGACCGAAATCAGCCCCAGCATTTT
clone_size: few; d_call: TRBD2; v_call: TRBV30; j_call: TRBJ2-3; cdr3_aa: CAWRGLLAGVPDTQYF; cdr3_nt: TGTGCCTGGAGGGGCTTACTAGCGGGAGTTCCAGATACGCAGTATTTT
clone_size: many; d_call: -; v_call: TRBV6-5; j_call: TRBJ2-2; cdr3_aa: CASSYSRAGNTGELFF; cdr3_nt: TGTGCCAGCAGTTACTCGCGAGCGGGGAACACCGGGGAGCTGTTTTTT
clone_size: -; d_call: -; v_call: TRBV5-4; j_call: TRBJ1-2; cdr3_aa: CASSFATGHYTF; cdr3_nt: TGTGCCAGCAGCTTTGCGACGGGACACTACACCTTC
clone_size: -; d_call: -; v_call: TRBV29-1; j_call: TRBJ2-1; cdr3_aa: CSVEGAGTYNEQFF; cdr3_nt: TGCAGCGTTGAGGGAGCGGGCACCTACAATGAGCAGTTCTTC
clone_size: -; d_call: -; v_call: TRBV13; j_call: TRBJ1-1; cdr3_aa: CAGSSGQNTEAFF; cdr3_nt: TGTGCCGGCAGCTCTGGACAGAACACTGAAGCTTTCTTT
clone_size: many; d_call: -; v_call: TRBV15; j_call: TRBJ2-2; cdr3_aa: CATSETTGELFF; cdr3_nt: TGTGCCACCAGCGAAACCACCGGGGAGCTGTTTTTT
clone_size: -; d_call: -; v_call: TRBV7-9; j_call: TRBJ2-1; cdr3_aa: CASIGGRSSYNEQFF; cdr3_nt: TGTGCCAGCATCGGGGGTCGGAGCTCCTACAATGAGCAGTTCTTC
clone_size: few; d_call: TRBD1; v_call: TRBV5-5; j_call: TRBJ1-1; cdr3_aa: CASSLAQGGFEDTEAFF; cdr3_nt: TGTGCCAGCAGCTTGGCCCAGGGGGGTTTCGAGGACACTGAAGCTTTCTTT